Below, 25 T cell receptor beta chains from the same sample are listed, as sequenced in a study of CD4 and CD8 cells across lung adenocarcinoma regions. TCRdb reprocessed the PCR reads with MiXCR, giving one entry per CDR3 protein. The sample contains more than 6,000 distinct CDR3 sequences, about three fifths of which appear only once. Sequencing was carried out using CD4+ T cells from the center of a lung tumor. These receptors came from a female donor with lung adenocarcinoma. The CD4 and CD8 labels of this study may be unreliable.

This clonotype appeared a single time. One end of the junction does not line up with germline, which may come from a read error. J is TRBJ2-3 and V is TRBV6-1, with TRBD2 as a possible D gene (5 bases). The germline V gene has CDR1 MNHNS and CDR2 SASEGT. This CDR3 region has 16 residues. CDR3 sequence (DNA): TGTGCCAGCAGTGGGACGGCTTGGGGAGTAACAGAGACGCAGTACTTT. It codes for CASSGTAWGVTETQYF.

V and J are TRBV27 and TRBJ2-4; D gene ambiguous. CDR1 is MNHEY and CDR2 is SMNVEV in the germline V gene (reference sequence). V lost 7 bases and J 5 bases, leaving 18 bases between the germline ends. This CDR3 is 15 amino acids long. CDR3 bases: TGTGCCAGCACCAACCTCGGCCGTGACGAAAACATTCAGTACTTC. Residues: CASTNLGRDENIQYF.

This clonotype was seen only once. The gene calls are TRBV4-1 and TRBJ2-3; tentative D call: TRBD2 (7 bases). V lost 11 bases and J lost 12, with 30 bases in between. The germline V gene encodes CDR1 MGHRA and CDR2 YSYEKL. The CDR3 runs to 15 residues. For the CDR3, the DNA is TGCGCCGGGGGGGACGCGGGCGGGGGCCAAGAGACCCAGTATTTT. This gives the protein CAGGDAGGGQETQYF.

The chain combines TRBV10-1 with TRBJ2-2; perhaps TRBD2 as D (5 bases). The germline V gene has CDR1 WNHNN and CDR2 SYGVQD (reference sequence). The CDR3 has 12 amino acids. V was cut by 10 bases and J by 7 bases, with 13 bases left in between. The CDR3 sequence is CATLEGNGELFF. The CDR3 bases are TGCGCCACCCTTGAGGGCAACGGGGAGCTGTTTTTT.

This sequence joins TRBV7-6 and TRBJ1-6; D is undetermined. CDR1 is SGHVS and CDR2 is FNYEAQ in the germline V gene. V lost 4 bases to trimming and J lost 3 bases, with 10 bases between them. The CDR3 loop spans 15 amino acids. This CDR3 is CASSSRRDYNSPLHF. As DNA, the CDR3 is TGTGCCAGCAGCTCGCGACGGGACTATAATTCACCCCTCCACTTT. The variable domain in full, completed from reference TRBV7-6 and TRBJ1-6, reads GAGVSQSPRYKVTKRGQDVALRCDPISGHVSLYWYRQALGQGPEFLTYFNYEAQQDKSGLPNDRFSAERPEGSISTLTIQRTEQRDSAMYRCASSSRRDYNSPLHFGNGTRLTVT.

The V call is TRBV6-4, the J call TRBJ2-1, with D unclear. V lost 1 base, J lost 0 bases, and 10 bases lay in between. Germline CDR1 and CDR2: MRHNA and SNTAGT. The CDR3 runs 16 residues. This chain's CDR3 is CASSDFSRSSYNEQFF. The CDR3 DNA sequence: TGTGCCAGCAGTGACTTTTCGAGAAGCTCCTACAATGAGCAGTTCTTC.

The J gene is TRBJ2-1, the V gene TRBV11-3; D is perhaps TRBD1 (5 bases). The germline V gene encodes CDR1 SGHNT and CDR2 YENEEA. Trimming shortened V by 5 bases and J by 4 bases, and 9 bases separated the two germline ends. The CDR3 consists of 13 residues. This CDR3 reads CASSPGHYNEQFF. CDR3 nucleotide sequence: TGTGCCAGCAGCCCTGGACATTACAATGAGCAGTTCTTC.

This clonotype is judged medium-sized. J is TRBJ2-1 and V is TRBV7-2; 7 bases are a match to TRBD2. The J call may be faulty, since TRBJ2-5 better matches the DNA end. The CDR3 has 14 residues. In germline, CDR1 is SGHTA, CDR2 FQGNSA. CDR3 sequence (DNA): TGTGCCAGCAGCTTCGGCGGGAGCGGTGAGACCCAGTACTTC. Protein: CASSFGGSGETQYF.

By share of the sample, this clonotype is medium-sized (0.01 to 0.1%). CDR3 in DNA: TGTGCCAGCAGTGAAGCTGGCCAGGGTAGATATGGCTACACCTTC. As protein: CASSEAGQGRYGYTF. The chain couples TRBV6-1 to TRBJ1-2, with a possible D match to TRBD1 (5 bases). V lost 0 bases and J lost 5, with 13 bases in between. The germline V gene has CDR1 MNHNS and CDR2 SASEGT. CDR3 length: 15 amino acids.

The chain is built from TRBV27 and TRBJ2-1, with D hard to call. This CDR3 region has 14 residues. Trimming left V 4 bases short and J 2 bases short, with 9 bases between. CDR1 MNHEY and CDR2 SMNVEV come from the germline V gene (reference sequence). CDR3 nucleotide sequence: TGTGCCAGCAGTTCGCAGGTTACCTACAATGAGCAGTTCTTC. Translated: CASSSQVTYNEQFF.

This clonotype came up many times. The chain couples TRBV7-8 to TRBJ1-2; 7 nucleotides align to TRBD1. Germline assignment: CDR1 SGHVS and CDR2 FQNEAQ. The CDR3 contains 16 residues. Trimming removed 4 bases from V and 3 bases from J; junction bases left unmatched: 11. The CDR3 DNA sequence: TGTGCCAGCAGCTATCATCAAGGGGGCGCCCACTATGGCTACACCTTC. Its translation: CASSYHQGGAHYGYTF.

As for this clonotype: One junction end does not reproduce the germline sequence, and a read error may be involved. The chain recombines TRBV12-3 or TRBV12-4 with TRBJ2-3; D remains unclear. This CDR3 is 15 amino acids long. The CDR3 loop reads CASTIGGLGTDTQYF. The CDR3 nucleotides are TGTGCCAGCACCATTGGCGGCCTTGGCACAGATACCCAGTATTTT.

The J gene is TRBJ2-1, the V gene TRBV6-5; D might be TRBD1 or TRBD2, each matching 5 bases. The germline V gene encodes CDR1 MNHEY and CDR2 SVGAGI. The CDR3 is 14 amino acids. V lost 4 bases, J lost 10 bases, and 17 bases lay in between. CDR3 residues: CASSSGPGRYEQFF. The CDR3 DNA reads TGTGCCAGCAGTTCCGGACCGGGACGCTACGAGCAGTTCTTC.

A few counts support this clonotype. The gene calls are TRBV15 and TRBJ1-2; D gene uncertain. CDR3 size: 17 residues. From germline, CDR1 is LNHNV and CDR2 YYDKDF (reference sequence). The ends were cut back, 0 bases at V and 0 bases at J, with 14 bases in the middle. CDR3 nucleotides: TGTGCCACCAGCAGAGATAACAAGCGAACTTCTAACTATGGCTACACCTTC. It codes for CATSRDNKRTSNYGYTF.

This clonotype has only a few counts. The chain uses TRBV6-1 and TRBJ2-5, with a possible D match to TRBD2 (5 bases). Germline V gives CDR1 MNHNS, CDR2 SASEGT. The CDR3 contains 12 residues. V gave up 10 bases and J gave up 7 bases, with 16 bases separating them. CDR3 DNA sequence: TGTGCCACCCCAGACAACCGGGGGACCCAGTACTTC. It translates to CATPDNRGTQYF.

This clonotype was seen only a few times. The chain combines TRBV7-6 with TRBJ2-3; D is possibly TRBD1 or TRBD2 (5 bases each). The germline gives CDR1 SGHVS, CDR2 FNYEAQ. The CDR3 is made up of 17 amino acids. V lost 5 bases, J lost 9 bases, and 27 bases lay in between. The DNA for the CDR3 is TGTGCCAGCAGCCCAGAGTCCGGGGCCCCCCTGGGCGAGACGCAGTATTTT. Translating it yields CASSPESGAPLGETQYF.

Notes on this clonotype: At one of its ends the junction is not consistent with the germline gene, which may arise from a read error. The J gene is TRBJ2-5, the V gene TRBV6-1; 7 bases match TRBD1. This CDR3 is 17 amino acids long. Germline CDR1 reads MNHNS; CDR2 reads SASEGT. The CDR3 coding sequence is TGTGCCAGCCCCGATCGTTCAGGGGGTAAGGCCTACAATGAGCAGCTCTTC. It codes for CASPDRSGGKAYNEQLF.

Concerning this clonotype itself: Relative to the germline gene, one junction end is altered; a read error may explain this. In DNA form, the CDR3 reads TGTGCCAGCGAGGGGACTAGCGGGAAGGGTGAGCAGTTTTTT. This codes for CASEGTSGKGEQFF. The chain couples TRBV6-1 to TRBJ2-2, with TRBD2 matching over 13 bases. Per the germline V gene, CDR1 is MNHNS and CDR2 is SASEGT. CDR3 size: 14 residues.

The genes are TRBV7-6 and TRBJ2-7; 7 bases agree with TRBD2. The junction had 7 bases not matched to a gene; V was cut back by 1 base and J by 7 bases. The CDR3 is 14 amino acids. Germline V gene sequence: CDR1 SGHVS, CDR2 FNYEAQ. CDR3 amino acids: CASSLVVGGEEQYF. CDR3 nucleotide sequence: TGTGCCAGCAGCTTAGTCGTGGGAGGGGAAGAGCAGTACTTC.

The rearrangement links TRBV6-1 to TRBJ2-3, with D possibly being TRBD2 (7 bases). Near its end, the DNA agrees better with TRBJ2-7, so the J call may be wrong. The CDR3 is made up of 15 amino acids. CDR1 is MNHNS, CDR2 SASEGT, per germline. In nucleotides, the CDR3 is TGTGCCGGGGGGGAAGGGGGGGGAGGCCAAGATACGCAGTACTTC. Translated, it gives CAGGEGGGGQDTQYF.

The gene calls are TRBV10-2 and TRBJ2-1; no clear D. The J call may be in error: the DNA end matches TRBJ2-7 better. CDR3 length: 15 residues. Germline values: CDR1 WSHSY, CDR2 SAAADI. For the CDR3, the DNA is TGCGCCAGCAGAGATTTTAACCTAGACCTCTACGAGCAGTACTTC. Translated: CASRDFNLDLYEQYF.

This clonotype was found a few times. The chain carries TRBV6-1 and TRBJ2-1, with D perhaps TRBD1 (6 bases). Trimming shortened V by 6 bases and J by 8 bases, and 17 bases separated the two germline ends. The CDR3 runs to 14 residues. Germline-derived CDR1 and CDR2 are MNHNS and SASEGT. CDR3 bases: TGTGCCAGCAGCCGGGCAGGGGCGCGGGATGAGCAGTTCTTC. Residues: CASSRAGARDEQFF.

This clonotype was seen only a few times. The CDR3 DNA sequence: TGTGCCTGGGAACAGGGGCCCGCCTCTGGGGCCAACGTCCTGACTTTC. This codes for CAWEQGPASGANVLTF. This chain links TRBV30 with TRBJ2-6; TRBD1 aligns across 7 bases. The CDR3 has 16 residues. After removal of 5 bases from V and 0 bases from J, the junction contained 7 bases not matched to a gene. CDR1 and CDR2 (germline): GTSNPN, SVGIG (reference sequence).

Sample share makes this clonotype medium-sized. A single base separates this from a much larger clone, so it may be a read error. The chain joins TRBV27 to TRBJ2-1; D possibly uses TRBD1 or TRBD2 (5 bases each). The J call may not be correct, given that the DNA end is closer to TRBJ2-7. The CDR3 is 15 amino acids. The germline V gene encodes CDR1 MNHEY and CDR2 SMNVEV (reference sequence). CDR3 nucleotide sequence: TGTGCCAGCAGTTTCTCCGGGACCATCTACAATGAGCAGTACTTC. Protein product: CASSFSGTIYNEQYF.

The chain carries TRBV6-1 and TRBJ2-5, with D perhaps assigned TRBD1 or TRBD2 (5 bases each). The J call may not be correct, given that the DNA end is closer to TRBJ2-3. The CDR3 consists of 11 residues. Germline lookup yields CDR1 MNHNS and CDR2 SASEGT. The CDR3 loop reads CGGRDQETQYF. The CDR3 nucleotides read TGTGGGGGCAGGGACCAAGAGACCCAGTATTTT.